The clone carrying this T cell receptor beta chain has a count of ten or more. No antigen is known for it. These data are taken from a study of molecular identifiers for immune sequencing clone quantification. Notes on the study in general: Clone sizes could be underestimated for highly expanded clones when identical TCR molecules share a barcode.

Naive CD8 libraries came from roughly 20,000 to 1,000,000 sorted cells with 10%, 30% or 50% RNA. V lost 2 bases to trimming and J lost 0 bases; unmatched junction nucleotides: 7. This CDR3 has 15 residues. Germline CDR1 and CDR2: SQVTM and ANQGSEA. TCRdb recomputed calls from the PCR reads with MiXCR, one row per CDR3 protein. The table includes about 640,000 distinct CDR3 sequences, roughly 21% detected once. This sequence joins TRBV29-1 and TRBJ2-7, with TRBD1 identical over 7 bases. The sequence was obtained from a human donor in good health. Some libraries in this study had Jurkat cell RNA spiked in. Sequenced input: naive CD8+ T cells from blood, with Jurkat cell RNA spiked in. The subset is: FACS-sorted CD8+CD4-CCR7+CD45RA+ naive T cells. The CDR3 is CSVEKGHRGSYEQYF. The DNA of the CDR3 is TGCAGCGTTGAAAAGGGCCACAGGGGCTCCTACGAGCAGTACTTC.